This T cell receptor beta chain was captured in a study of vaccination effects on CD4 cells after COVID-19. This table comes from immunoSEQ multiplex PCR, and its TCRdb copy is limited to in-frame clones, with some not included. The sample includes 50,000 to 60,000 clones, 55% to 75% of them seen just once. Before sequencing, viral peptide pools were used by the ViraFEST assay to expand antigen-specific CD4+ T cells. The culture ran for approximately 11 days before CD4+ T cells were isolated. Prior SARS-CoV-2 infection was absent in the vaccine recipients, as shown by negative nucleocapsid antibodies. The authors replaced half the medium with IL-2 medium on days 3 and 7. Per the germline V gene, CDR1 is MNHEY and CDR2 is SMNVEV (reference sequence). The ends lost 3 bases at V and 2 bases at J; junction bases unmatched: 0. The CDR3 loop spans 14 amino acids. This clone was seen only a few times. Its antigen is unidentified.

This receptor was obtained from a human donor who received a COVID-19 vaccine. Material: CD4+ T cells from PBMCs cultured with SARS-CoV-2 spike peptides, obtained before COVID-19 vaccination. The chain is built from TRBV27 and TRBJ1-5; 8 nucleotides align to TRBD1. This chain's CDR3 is CASSLGQGNQPQHF. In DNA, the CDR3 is TGTGCCAGCAGTTTGGGACAGGGCAATCAGCCCCAGCATTTT.